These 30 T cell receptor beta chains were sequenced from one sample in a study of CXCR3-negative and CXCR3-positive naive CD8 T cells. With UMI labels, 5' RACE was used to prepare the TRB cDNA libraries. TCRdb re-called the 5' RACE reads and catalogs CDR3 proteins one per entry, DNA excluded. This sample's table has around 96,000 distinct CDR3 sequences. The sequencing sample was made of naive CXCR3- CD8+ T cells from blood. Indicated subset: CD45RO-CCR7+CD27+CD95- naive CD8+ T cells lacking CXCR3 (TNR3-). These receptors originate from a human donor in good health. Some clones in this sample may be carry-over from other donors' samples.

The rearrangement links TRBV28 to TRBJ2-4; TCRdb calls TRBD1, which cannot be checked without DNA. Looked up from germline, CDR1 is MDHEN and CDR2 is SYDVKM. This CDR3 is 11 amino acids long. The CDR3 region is CAISGGYIQYF.

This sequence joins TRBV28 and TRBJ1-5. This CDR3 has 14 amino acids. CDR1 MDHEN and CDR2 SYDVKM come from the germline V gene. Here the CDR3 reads CASSLMVGNQPQHF. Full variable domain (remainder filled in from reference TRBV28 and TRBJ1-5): DVKVTQSSRYLVKRTGEKVFLECVQDMDHENMFWYRQDPGLGLRLIYFSYDVKMKEKGDIPEGYSVSREKKERFSLILESASTNQTSMYLCASSLMVGNQPQHFGDGTRLSIL.

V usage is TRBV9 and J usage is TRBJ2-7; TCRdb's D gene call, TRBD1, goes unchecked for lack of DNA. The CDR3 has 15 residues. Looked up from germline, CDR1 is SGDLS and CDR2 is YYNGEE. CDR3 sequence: CASSPEGGSFYEQYF.

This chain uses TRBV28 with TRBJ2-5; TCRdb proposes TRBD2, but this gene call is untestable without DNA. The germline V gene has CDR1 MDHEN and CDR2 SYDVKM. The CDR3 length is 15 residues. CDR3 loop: CASGLAGGPRETQYF.

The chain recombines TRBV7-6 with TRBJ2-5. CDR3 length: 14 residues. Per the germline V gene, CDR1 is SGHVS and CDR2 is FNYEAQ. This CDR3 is CASSLTDGQETQYF.

This chain's CDR3 is CSVEEAGVQETQYF. The chain has TRBV29-1 and TRBJ2-5. The CDR3 spans 14 residues. Germline-derived CDR1 and CDR2 are SQVTM and ANQGSEA.

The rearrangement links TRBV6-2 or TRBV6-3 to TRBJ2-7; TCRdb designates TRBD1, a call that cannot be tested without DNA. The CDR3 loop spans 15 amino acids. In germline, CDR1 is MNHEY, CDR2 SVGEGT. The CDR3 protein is CASSALGGLPYEQYF.

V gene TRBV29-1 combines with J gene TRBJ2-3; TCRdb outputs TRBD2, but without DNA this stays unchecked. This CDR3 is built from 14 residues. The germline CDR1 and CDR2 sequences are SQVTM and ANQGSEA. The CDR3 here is CSVPTSERTDTQYF.

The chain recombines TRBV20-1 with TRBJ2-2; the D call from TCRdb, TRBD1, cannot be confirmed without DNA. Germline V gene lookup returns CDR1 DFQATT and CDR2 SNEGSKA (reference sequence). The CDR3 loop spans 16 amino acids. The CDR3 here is CSALRDRGPGTGELFF.

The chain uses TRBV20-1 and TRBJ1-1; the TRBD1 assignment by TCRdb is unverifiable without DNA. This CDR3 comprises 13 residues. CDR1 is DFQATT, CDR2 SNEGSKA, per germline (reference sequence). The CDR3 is CSAMTGLNTEAFF.

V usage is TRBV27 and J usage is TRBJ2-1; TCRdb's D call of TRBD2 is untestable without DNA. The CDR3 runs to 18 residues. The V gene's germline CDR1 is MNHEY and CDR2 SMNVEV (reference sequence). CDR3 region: CASSPPPGAGGPGNEQFF.

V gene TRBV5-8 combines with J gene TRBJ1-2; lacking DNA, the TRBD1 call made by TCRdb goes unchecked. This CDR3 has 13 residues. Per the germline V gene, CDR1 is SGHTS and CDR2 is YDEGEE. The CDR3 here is CASSVVPGDGYTF.

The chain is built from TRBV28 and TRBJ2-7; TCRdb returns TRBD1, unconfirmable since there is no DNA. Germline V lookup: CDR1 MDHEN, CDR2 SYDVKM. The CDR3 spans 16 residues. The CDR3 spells CASSLRGRPFVGGQYF.

The CDR3 sequence is CATSREGGPKNIQYF. This sequence joins TRBV15 and TRBJ2-4; lacking DNA, the TRBD1 call made by TCRdb goes unchecked. Germline lookup yields CDR1 LNHNV and CDR2 YYDKDF (reference sequence). This CDR3 is built from 15 residues.

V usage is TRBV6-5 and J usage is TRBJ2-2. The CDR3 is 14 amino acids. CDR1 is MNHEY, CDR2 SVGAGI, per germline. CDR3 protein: CASSYSGSTGELFF.

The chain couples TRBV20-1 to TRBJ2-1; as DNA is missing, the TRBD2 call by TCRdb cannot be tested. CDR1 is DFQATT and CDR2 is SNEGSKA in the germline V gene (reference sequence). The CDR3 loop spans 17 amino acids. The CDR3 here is CSAAGLEALWVDNEQFF.

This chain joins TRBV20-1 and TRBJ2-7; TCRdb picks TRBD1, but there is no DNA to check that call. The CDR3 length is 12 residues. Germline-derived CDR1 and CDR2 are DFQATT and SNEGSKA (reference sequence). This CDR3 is CSIRGGTYEQYF.

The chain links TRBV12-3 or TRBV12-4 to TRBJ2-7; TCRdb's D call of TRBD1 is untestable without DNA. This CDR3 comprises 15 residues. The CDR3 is CASSRGLGQGDEQYF.

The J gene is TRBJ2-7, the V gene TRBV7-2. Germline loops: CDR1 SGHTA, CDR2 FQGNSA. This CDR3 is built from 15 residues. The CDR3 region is CASSLHPGIAYEQYF.

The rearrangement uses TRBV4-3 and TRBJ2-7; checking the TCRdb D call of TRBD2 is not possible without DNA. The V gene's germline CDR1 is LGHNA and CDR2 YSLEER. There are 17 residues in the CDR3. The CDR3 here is CASSQDIPGTYAYEQYF.

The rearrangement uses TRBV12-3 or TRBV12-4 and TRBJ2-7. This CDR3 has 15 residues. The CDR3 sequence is CASSLSGGLRYEQYF.

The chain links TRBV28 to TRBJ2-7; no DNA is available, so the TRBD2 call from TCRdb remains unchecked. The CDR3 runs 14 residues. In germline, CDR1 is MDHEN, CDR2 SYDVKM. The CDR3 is CASSFGLAGYEQYF.

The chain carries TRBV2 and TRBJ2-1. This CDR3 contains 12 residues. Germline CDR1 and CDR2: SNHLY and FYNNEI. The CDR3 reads CASIASYNEQFF.

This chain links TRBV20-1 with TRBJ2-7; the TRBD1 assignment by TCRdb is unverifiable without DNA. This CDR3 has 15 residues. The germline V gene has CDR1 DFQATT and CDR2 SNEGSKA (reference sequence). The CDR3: CSAPLRDRGGWEQYF.

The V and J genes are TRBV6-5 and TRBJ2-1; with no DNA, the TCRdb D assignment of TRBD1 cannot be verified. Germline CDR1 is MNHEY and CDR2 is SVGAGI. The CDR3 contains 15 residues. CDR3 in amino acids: CASSLWPTGNNEQFF.

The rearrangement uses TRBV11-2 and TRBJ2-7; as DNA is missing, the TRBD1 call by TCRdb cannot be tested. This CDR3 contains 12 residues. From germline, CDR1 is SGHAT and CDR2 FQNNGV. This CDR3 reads CASSLTVYEQYF.

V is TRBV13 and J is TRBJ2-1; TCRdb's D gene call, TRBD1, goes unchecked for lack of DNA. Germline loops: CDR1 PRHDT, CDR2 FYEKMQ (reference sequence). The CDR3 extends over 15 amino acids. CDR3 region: CASSPPGPQYNEQFF.

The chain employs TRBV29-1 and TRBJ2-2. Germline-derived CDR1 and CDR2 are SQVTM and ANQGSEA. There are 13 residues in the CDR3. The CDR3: CSVEAAHTGELFF.

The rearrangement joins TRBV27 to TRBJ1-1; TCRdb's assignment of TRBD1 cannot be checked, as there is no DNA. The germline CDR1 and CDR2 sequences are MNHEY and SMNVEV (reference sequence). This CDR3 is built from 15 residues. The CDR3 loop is CASSFFGGAGTEAFF.

CDR3 loop: CASSLAGASYEQYF. The rearrangement uses TRBV5-1 and TRBJ2-7; absent DNA, TCRdb's TRBD1 call cannot be checked. Germline lookup yields CDR1 SGHRS and CDR2 YFSETQ. The CDR3 extends over 14 amino acids.